This entry lists 18 T cell receptor beta chains sequenced from one sample in a study of blood T cell repertoires in COVID-19. Generated by immunoSEQ multiplex PCR, the TCRdb table keeps only in-frame clones and is missing some. Among roughly 250,000 clones listed, 91% were seen once. The sample consisted of PBMCs or T cells enriched from blood (not recorded which). The source is a human donor in a cohort exposed to, infected with or recovered from COVID-19 (not recorded which). The donor label of this sample is uncertain.

The chain couples TRBV4-2 to TRBJ2-1, with 8 bases aligning to TRBD1. The germline V gene encodes CDR1 LGHNA and CDR2 YNFKEQ. The CDR3 extends over 15 amino acids. Germline trimming cut 2 bases from V and 8 bases from J; bases unmatched to any gene: 8. This CDR3 reads CASSQSRTGNDEQFF. In DNA form, the CDR3 reads TGTGCCAGCAGCCAATCCCGGACAGGGAACGATGAGCAGTTCTTC.

The chain recombines TRBV24-1 with TRBJ2-3; 7 nucleotides match TRBD1. With 2 bases clipped from V and 5 bases from J, the junction kept 3 bases outside the gene matches. Germline values: CDR1 KGHDR, CDR2 SFDVKD. This CDR3 region has 14 residues. CDR3 loop: CATSDWDSGDTQYF. DNA of the CDR3: TGTGCCACCAGTGATTGGGACAGCGGAGATACGCAGTATTTT.

The chain carries TRBV15 and TRBJ2-5; D remains ambiguous. Trimming left V 1 base short and J 3 bases short, with 9 bases between. The germline CDR1 and CDR2 sequences are LNHNV and YYDKDF (reference sequence). There are 14 residues in the CDR3. The DNA of the CDR3 is TGTGCCACCAGCAGAGGACTTCAAGAAGAGACCCAGTACTTC. Translated: CATSRGLQEETQYF.

The chain combines TRBV7-9 with TRBJ2-2; D may be TRBD2 (5 bases). The CDR3 spans 18 residues. Germline V gene sequence: CDR1 SEHNR, CDR2 FQNEAQ (reference sequence). Trimming stripped 1 base from V and 0 bases from J, with 15 bases between. CDR3 bases: TGTGCCAGCAGCTTAGGAGGGCTCCAGAGTACGAACACCGGGGAGCTGTTTTTT. It specifies CASSLGGLQSTNTGELFF.

This clone was recorded a few times. V is TRBV19 and J is TRBJ2-3; TRBD1 agrees at 8 bases. Germline V gene data show CDR1 as LNHDA and CDR2 as SQIVND (reference sequence). The V and J ends lost 8 bases and 1 base, in that order; junction bases with no gene match: 5. The CDR3 is 14 amino acids. The CDR3 DNA follows: TGTGCCAGTGGCCCGGGACAGGGCACAGATACGCAGTATTTT. Its translation is CASGPGQGTDTQYF.

This clone was observed a single time. CDR3 sequence: CASRVDRGGPEAFF. The DNA for the CDR3 is TGCGCCAGCAGGGTAGACAGGGGTGGGCCTGAAGCTTTCTTT. This chain links TRBV5-1 with TRBJ1-1; 8 nucleotides agree with TRBD1. The germline V gene encodes CDR1 SGHRS and CDR2 YFSETQ. The CDR3 runs 14 residues. Unmatched junction bases numbered 9, after V lost 5 bases and J lost 6 bases.

V is TRBV19 and J is TRBJ1-5; TRBD1 agrees at 9 bases. The CDR3 extends over 17 amino acids. Unmatched junction bases numbered 11, after V lost 6 bases and J lost 2 bases. The germline V gene has CDR1 LNHDA and CDR2 SQIVND (reference sequence). Written as DNA, the CDR3 is TGTGCCAGTAGCCGGGACAGGGCGGGAGATGGCAATCAGCCCCAGCATTTT. As protein: CASSRDRAGDGNQPQHF. Filled out from reference TRBV19 and TRBJ1-5, the complete variable domain reads DGGITQSPKYLFRKEGQNVTLSCEQNLNHDAMYWYRQDPGQGLRLIYYSQIVNDFQKGDIAEGYSVSREKKESFPLTVTSAQKNPTAFYLCASSRDRAGDGNQPQHFGDGTRLSIL.

V gene TRBV5-1 combines with J gene TRBJ2-1; D perhaps matches TRBD1 (6 bases). This CDR3 region has 16 residues. Germline lookup yields CDR1 SGHRS and CDR2 YFSETQ. With 4 bases removed from V and 1 base from J, the gap between germline ends came to 15 bases. CDR3 in amino acids: CASSGFRQVSYNEQFF. CDR3 nucleotide sequence: TGCGCCAGCAGCGGGTTCCGACAGGTATCCTACAATGAGCAGTTCTTC.

The rearrangement joins TRBV12-5 to TRBJ2-2; D is uncertain. Trimming took off 7 bases at V and 3 bases at J, with 9 bases between the two ends. Per germline, CDR1 LGHNT and CDR2 FRNRAP. The CDR3 consists of 13 residues. Written as DNA, the CDR3 is TGTGCTAGTGCCTACGCGGACACCGGGGAGCTGTTTTTT. It translates to CASAYADTGELFF.

V and J are TRBV2 and TRBJ1-2; 7 nucleotides align to TRBD1. After removal of 4 bases from V and 8 bases from J, the junction contained 16 bases not matched to a gene. Germline V gives CDR1 SNHLY, CDR2 FYNNEI. This CDR3 comprises 16 residues. The CDR3 bases are TGTGCCAGCAGTGGAGAAAGGAGACAGGGAAGGGGAGGCTACACCTTC. Translation: CASSGERRQGRGGYTF.

The chain employs TRBV5-4 and TRBJ2-3, with D perhaps matching TRBD1 (5 bases). The germline V gene encodes CDR1 SGHNT and CDR2 YYREEE (reference sequence). The CDR3 extends over 15 amino acids. V was clipped by 0 bases and J by 2 bases, with 10 bases between them. In DNA, the CDR3 is TGTGCCAGCAGCTTGGGGGGCCCGGACACAGATACGCAGTATTTT. As protein: CASSLGGPDTDTQYF. The complete variable domain, with remaining parts taken from reference TRBV5-4 and TRBJ2-3, reads ETGVTQSPTHLIKTRGQQVTLRCSSQSGHNTVSWYQQALGQGPQFIFQYYREEENGRGNFPPRFSGLQFPNYSSELNVNALELDDSALYLCASSLGGPDTDTQYFGPGTRLTVL.

The chain joins TRBV30 to TRBJ1-1; the match to TRBD1 covers 8 bases. V was pared by 6 bases and J by 3 bases, with 3 bases of the junction left unmatched. Germline CDR1 and CDR2: GTSNPN and SVGIG (reference sequence). This CDR3 region has 12 residues. The CDR3 is CACQTGDTEAFF. CDR3 nucleotides: TGTGCCTGTCAGACAGGGGACACTGAAGCTTTCTTT.

The rearrangement links TRBV7-9 to TRBJ2-5; TRBD2 might be the D (5 bases). Germline values: CDR1 SEHNR, CDR2 FQNEAQ (reference sequence). The CDR3 contains 14 residues. The V end was cut by 1 base, the J end by 0 bases, with 6 bases between. In nucleotides, the CDR3 is TGTGCCAGCAGCTTAGGCGGGTACCAAGAGACCCAGTACTTC. It codes for CASSLGGYQETQYF.

The chain carries TRBV5-1 and TRBJ1-5, with 9 bases aligning to TRBD1. In germline, CDR1 is SGHRS, CDR2 YFSETQ. The CDR3 loop spans 15 amino acids. V lost 3 bases, J lost 8 bases, and 9 bases stayed unmatched. The CDR3 reads CASSYGTGLSEPQHF. In DNA form, the CDR3 reads TGCGCCAGCAGCTATGGGACAGGGCTCTCGGAGCCCCAGCATTTT.

This clone turned up a few times. The CDR3 region has the DNA TGTGCCAGTCCTCCTTCCCATCCGGGACAGGTCTCTGGAAACACCATATATTTT. Residues: CASPPSHPGQVSGNTIYF. This chain uses TRBV19 with TRBJ1-3; 8 nucleotides align to TRBD1. The V and J ends lost 8 bases and 0 bases, in that order; junction bases with no gene match: 15. Per germline, CDR1 LNHDA and CDR2 SQIVND (reference sequence). The CDR3 contains 18 residues.

In its sample, this clone was seen once. V and J are TRBV6-5 and TRBJ1-5, with 8 bases aligning to TRBD1. V gave up 6 bases and J gave up 6 bases; unmatched junction bases: 4. This CDR3 contains 13 residues. Germline V gives CDR1 MNHEY, CDR2 SVGAGI. As DNA, the CDR3 is TGTGCCAGCAGGGACAGGGAAGGTCAGCCCCAGCATTTT. Translating it yields CASRDREGQPQHF.

This sequence joins TRBV24-1 and TRBJ2-3; 9 bases match TRBD2. CDR1 is KGHDR and CDR2 is SFDVKD in the germline V gene. The CDR3 is 14 residues long. The V gene end was trimmed by 4 bases and the J gene end by 6 bases; junction bases not matched to a gene: 4. This CDR3 is CATSEAGGPDTQYF. The CDR3 region has the DNA TGTGCCACCAGTGAGGCGGGGGGGCCGGATACGCAGTATTTT.

The genes are TRBV5-4 and TRBJ2-2; D uncertain. The V end lost 0 bases, the J end lost 0 bases, and 9 bases lay between the germline ends. Germline CDR1 and CDR2: SGHNT and YYREEE (reference sequence). The CDR3 extends over 16 amino acids. Here the CDR3 DNA reads TGTGCCAGCAGCTTGGATCTCGACACGAACACCGGGGAGCTGTTTTTT. Translating gives CASSLDLDTNTGELFF.